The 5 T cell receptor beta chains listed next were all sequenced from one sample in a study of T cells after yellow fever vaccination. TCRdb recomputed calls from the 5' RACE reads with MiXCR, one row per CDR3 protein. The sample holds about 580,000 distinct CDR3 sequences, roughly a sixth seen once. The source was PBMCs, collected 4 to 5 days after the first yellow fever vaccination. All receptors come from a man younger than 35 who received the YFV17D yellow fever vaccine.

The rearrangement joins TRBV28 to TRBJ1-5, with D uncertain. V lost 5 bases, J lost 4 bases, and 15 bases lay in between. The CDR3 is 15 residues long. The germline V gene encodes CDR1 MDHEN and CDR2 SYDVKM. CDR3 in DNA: TGTGCCAGCAGTCGGGCCGGACCGGGGAATCAGCCCCAGCATTTT. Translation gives CASSRAGPGNQPQHF.

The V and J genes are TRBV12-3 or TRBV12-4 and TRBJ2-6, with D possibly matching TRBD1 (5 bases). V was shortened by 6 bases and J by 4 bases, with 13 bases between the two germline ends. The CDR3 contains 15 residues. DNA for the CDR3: TGTGCCAGCAGCTCAGTGACAGCGGGGGCCAACGTCCTGACTTTC. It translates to CASSSVTAGANVLTF.

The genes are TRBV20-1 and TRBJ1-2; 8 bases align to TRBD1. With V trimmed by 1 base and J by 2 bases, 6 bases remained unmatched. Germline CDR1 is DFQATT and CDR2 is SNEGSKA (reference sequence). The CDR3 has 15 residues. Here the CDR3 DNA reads TGCAGTGCTAGAGGAGGGACAGGAGCAAACTATGGCTACACCTTC. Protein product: CSARGGTGANYGYTF.

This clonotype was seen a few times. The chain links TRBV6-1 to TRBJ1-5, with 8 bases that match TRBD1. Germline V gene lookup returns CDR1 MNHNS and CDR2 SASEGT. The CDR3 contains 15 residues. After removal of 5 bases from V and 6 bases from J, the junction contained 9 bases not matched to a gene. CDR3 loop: CASSSVRGRFQPQHF. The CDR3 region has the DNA TGTGCCAGCAGTAGCGTCAGGGGGCGCTTTCAGCCCCAGCATTTT.

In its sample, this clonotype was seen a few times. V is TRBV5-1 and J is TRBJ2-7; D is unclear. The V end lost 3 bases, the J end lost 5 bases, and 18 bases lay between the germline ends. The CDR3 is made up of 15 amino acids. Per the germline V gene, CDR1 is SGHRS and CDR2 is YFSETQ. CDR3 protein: CASSSPDGGRDEQYF. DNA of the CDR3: TGCGCCAGCAGCTCCCCTGACGGTGGTAGGGACGAGCAGTACTTC. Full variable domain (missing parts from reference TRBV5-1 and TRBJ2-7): KAGVTQTPRYLIKTRGQQVTLSCSPISGHRSVSWYQQTPGQGLQFLFEYFSETQRNKGNFPGRFSGRQFSNSRSEMNVSTLELGDSALYLCASSSPDGGRDEQYFGPGTRLTVT.